The 23 T cell receptor beta chains below all came from one sample that was sequenced in a study of shared clonotypes between healthy human individuals. The method was immunoSEQ multiplex PCR; TCRdb's version includes in-frame clones alone and lacks a portion of them. The sample lists 2,500,000 or so clones, approximately 90% occurring once. The sequenced sample consisted of naive CD4+ T cells sorted from blood. Subset defined: CD45RA+ positively selected. These receptors all stem from a man aged 18-30 years in good health.

This sequence joins TRBV5-1 and TRBJ1-2; D is perhaps TRBD1 (5 bases). This CDR3 is built from 12 residues. The germline V gene encodes CDR1 SGHRS and CDR2 YFSETQ. The ends were cut back, 2 bases at V and 4 bases at J, with 6 bases in the middle. CDR3 in DNA: TGCGCCAGCAGCTTCGGGACCTATGGCTACACCTTC. Translated, it gives CASSFGTYGYTF.

The CDR3 region has the DNA TGTGCCATCGCGGAGGGGGGATACGAGCAGTACTTC. Amino acid sequence: CAIAEGGYEQYF. The chain links TRBV10-3 to TRBJ2-7; the D gene could be TRBD1 or TRBD2 (6 bases each). Trimming removed 8 bases at V and 4 bases at J, with 12 bases between. The CDR3 has 12 residues. The germline V gene encodes CDR1 ENHRY and CDR2 SYGVKD.

This chain uses TRBV5-1 with TRBJ2-2, with TRBD2 matching over 7 bases. CDR1 SGHRS and CDR2 YFSETQ come from the germline V gene. Losses at the gene ends were 7 bases for V and 5 bases for J; bases not matched to a gene: 14. CDR3 length: 16 residues. CDR3 sequence: CASQRGLREKTGELFF. The DNA for the CDR3 is TGCGCCAGCCAACGGGGCTTGCGGGAGAAAACCGGGGAGCTGTTTTTT.

The chain couples TRBV18 to TRBJ2-2; 8 positions match TRBD2. Unmatched junction bases numbered 7, after V lost 6 bases and J lost 7 bases. Germline V lookup: CDR1 KGHSH, CDR2 LQKENI. The CDR3 consists of 14 residues. Here the CDR3 DNA reads TGTGCCAGCTCGGAAGCGGGGGCTCACGGGGAGCTGTTTTTT. Its translation is CASSEAGAHGELFF.

The V and J genes are TRBV11-2 and TRBJ1-5, with D maybe TRBD1 (5 bases). The CDR3 is 12 residues long. Germline V gene data show CDR1 as SGHAT and CDR2 as FQNNGV. Trimming removed 3 bases at V and 7 bases at J, with 7 bases between. In DNA, the CDR3 is TGTGCCAGCAGCTTTGGGGGACAGCCCCAGCATTTT. It is translated as CASSFGGQPQHF.

J is TRBJ2-5 and V is TRBV15; no clear D. The V gene lost 2 bases and the J gene lost 7 bases, with 20 bases spanning the gap. The CDR3 is 16 amino acids. Germline V lookup: CDR1 LNHNV, CDR2 YYDKDF (reference sequence). CDR3 in DNA: TGTGCCACCAGCAGACCGCCCCCGGTGGCAGTAGCGACCCAGTACTTC. Translating gives CATSRPPPVAVATQYF.

The V gene is TRBV28, the J gene TRBJ1-2; D not resolved. V was shortened by 1 base and J by 5 bases, with 8 bases between the two germline ends. Germline-derived CDR1 and CDR2 are MDHEN and SYDVKM. The CDR3 is made up of 13 amino acids. The CDR3 DNA reads TGTGCCAGCAGTTTATCGAGGGATTATGGCTACACCTTC. It encodes CASSLSRDYGYTF.

V usage is TRBV19 and J usage is TRBJ1-6; tentatively, D is TRBD1 (6 bases). Looked up from germline, CDR1 is LNHDA and CDR2 is SQIVND (reference sequence). V was shortened by 5 bases and J by 9 bases, with 14 bases between the two germline ends. This CDR3 has 14 residues. As DNA, the CDR3 is TGTGCCAGTAGTCTTCGGGGGCTGGTTTCACCCCTCCACTTT. This translates into CASSLRGLVSPLHF.

The chain combines TRBV5-1 with TRBJ2-1, with 8 positions matching TRBD2. V lost 3 bases to trimming and J lost 0 bases; unmatched junction nucleotides: 8. The CDR3 sequence is 17 residues long. Germline V gene data show CDR1 as SGHRS and CDR2 as YFSETQ. The CDR3 bases are TGCGCCAGCAGCTCGGGACTAGACACCGCCTCCTACAATGAGCAGTTCTTC. This codes for CASSSGLDTASYNEQFF.

The chain carries TRBV28 and TRBJ1-2; 7 bases fit TRBD1. This CDR3 region has 13 residues. With V trimmed by 4 bases and J by 9 bases, 8 bases remained unmatched. CDR1 and CDR2 from the germline V gene are MDHEN and SYDVKM. The CDR3 DNA is TGTGCCAGCAGTTCGGGGGACAGTCCTCGCTACACCTTC. It is translated as CASSSGDSPRYTF.

The gene calls are TRBV15 and TRBJ2-1; 9 positions agree with TRBD2. The CDR3 has 18 amino acids. The J segment lost 0 bases and the V segment lost 0 bases, leaving 6 bases of the junction unmatched. CDR1 is LNHNV, CDR2 YYDKDF, per germline (reference sequence). CDR3: CATSRDPGSGSSYNEQFF. The CDR3 DNA reads TGTGCCACCAGCAGAGATCCGGGTAGCGGGAGCTCCTACAATGAGCAGTTCTTC.

The chain combines TRBV28 with TRBJ1-4; 7 positions match TRBD1. The CDR3 has 15 amino acids. V dropped 5 bases and J dropped 8; count of bases not matched to a gene: 11. Germline V gene sequence: CDR1 MDHEN, CDR2 SYDVKM. In DNA, the CDR3 is TGTGCCAGCAGTATCGACAGGGACCCCAGGGAAAAACTGTTTTTT. Translating gives CASSIDRDPREKLFF.

This sequence joins TRBV9 and TRBJ2-4; D gene uncertain. Germline CDR1 SGDLS, CDR2 YYNGEE. CDR3 size: 14 residues. The ends were cut back, 0 bases at V and 4 bases at J, with 8 bases in the middle. The CDR3 protein is CASSVGTSKNIQYF. The CDR3 DNA sequence: TGTGCCAGCAGCGTAGGGACGTCAAAAAACATTCAGTACTTC. Complete variable domain (other parts from reference TRBV9 and TRBJ2-4): DSGVTQTPKHLITATGQRVTLRCSPRSGDLSVYWYQQSLDQGLQFLIQYYNGEERAKGNILERFSAQQFPDLHSELNLSSLELGDSALYFCASSVGTSKNIQYFGAGTRLSVL.

CDR3 amino acids: CAWRGQGPETQYF. In DNA form, the CDR3 reads TGTGCCTGGAGGGGACAGGGACCAGAGACCCAGTACTTC. V usage is TRBV30 and J usage is TRBJ2-5; TRBD1 aligns across 9 bases. J gave up 4 bases and V 3 bases, and 3 bases lay outside the gene matches. The CDR3 loop spans 13 amino acids. The germline V gene has CDR1 GTSNPN and CDR2 SVGIG (reference sequence).

The V call is TRBV5-1, the J call TRBJ2-2, with TRBD2 matching 12 bases. The length of the CDR3 is 19 residues. The germline V gene encodes CDR1 SGHRS and CDR2 YFSETQ. With 4 bases clipped from V and 4 bases from J, the junction kept 14 bases outside the gene matches. This CDR3 is CASSPWSSGRAWGTGELFF. The CDR3 region has the DNA TGCGCCAGCAGCCCCTGGTCTAGCGGGAGGGCCTGGGGCACCGGGGAGCTGTTTTTT.

This rearrangement joins TRBV5-3 to TRBJ1-5; possibly TRBD1 for D (5 bases). TRBV5-3 falls under the ORF class, with uncertain function. The CDR3 has 14 residues. The germline V and J ends were trimmed by 0 bases and 4 bases, with 8 bases remaining between them. CDR3 loop: CARSLGQPNQPQHF. The CDR3 coding sequence is TGTGCCAGAAGCTTGGGACAGCCAAATCAGCCCCAGCATTTT.

A single count supports this clone. Additional DNA sequences in this sample encode the identical CDR3. Written as DNA, the CDR3 is TGTGCCAGCAGCTTAGCGGGGGGGCGCACAGATACGCAGTATTTT. Its protein is CASSLAGGRTDTQYF. The V and J genes are TRBV7-9 and TRBJ2-3; tentatively, D is TRBD2 (7 bases). Germline V gene lookup returns CDR1 SEHNR and CDR2 FQNEAQ (reference sequence). CDR3 size: 15 residues. Trimming took off 0 bases at V and 1 base at J, with 8 bases between the two ends.

This rearrangement joins TRBV4-2 to TRBJ2-2; 10 nucleotides align to TRBD2. V was clipped by 6 bases and J by 7 bases; unmatched bases: 11. The CDR3 is made up of 16 amino acids. Germline V CDR1 and CDR2: LGHNA, YNFKEQ. The CDR3 DNA reads as TGTGCCAGCAGGCGGAGCGGGGGGGCCGGGAACGGGGAGCTGTTTTTT. Its translation is CASRRSGGAGNGELFF.

The chain uses TRBV30 and TRBJ2-7; D uncertain. The CDR3 runs 12 residues. The V end lost 4 bases, the J end lost 3 bases, and 10 bases lay between the germline ends. The V gene's germline CDR1 is GTSNPN and CDR2 SVGIG (reference sequence). CDR3 nucleotides: TGTGCCTGGAAGGTAGGCAACTACGAGCAGTACTTC. Translating it yields CAWKVGNYEQYF. Full variable domain (rest looked up from reference TRBV30 and TRBJ2-7): SQTIHQWPATLVQPVGSPLSLECTVEGTSNPNLYWYRQAAGRGLQLLFYSVGIGQISSEVPQNLSASRPQDRQFILSSKKLLLSDSGFYLCAWKVGNYEQYFGPGTRLTVT.

This clone was recorded once. V usage is TRBV7-2 and J usage is TRBJ2-1, with 8 bases that match TRBD2. Trimming removed 2 bases from V and 5 bases from J; junction bases left unmatched: 5. The CDR3 runs 15 residues. Germline CDR1 is SGHTA and CDR2 is FQGNSA. DNA for the CDR3: TGTGCCAGCAGCTTAAAAAGCGGGGGAAACAATGAGCAGTTCTTC. This sequence encodes CASSLKSGGNNEQFF.

V usage is TRBV10-1 and J usage is TRBJ2-3; 13 nucleotides match TRBD2. This CDR3 has 16 residues. Trimming at V came to 4 bases and at J to 3 bases, leaving 4 bases not matched to a gene. The germline V gene has CDR1 WNHNN and CDR2 SYGVQD (reference sequence). CDR3 DNA sequence: TGCGCCAGCAGTGGGGGACTAGCGGGGATGACAGATACGCAGTATTTT. Residues: CASSGGLAGMTDTQYF.

V is TRBV5-5 and J is TRBJ1-1; TRBD1 agrees at 10 bases. The germline gives CDR1 SGHKS, CDR2 YYEKEE (reference sequence). The trim removed 4 bases at V and 5 bases at J, leaving 14 bases unmatched. The CDR3 has 17 amino acids. The DNA of the CDR3 is TGTGCCAGCAGCAAGGGACAGGGGAGGAATGTCCGGACTGAAGCTTTCTTT. Protein product: CASSKGQGRNVRTEAFF.

The CDR3 DNA is TGTGCCAGCAGTTTATCGACCACGGGTCAGCCCCAGCATTTT. Its translation: CASSLSTTGQPQHF. This rearrangement joins TRBV27 to TRBJ1-5; D gene uncertain. The CDR3 is made up of 14 amino acids. Trimming pared 0 bases from V and 6 bases from J, leaving 9 bases between. Germline V lookup: CDR1 MNHEY, CDR2 SMNVEV (reference sequence).